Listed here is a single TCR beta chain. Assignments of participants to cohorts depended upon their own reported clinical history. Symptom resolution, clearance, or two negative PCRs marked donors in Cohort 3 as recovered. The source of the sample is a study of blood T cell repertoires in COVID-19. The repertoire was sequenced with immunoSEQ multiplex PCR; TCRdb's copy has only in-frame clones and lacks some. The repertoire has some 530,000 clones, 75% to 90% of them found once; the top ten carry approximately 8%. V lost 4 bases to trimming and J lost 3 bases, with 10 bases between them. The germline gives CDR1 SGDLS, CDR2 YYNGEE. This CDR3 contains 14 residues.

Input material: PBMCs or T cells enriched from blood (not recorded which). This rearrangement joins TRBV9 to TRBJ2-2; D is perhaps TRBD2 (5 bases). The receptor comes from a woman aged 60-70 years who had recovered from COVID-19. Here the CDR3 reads CASSPSGDTGELFF. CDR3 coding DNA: TGTGCCAGCAGCCCTTCCGGGGACACCGGGGAGCTGTTTTTT.